This is a list of T cell receptor beta chains from one sample in a study of blood T cell repertoires in COVID-19. Clones were sequenced by immunoSEQ multiplex PCR, and TCRdb holds only the in-frame ones, with some missing. This table holds hundreds of thousands of clones, approximately 90% found once. The specimen sequenced was PBMCs or T cells enriched from blood (not recorded which). The receptors shown here come from a woman in her twenties or thirties with acute COVID-19. Both conserved end residues are part of each CDR3. The order of the fields is J gene, D gene, V gene, clone size, CDR3 DNA, CDR3 protein. A D gene is named only where the DNA matches it firmly. The size entry is marked missing in some rows and otherwise reads once, few, many or a size class.

TRBJ2-2,TRBD1,TRBV9,many,TGTGCCAGCAGCGGACAGGGGAAGGGGACCGGGGAGCTGTTTTTT,CASSGQGKGTGELFF
TRBJ2-7,TRBD1,TRBV3-1/TRBV3-2,once,TGTGCCAGCAGCCAAGCCATCAAGACAGGGTCCTACGAGCAGTACTTC,CASSQAIKTGSYEQYF
TRBJ2-1,NA,TRBV19,NA,TGTGCCAGTACCCTGGACAGAAGCTCCTACAATGAGCAGTTCTTC,CASTLDRSSYNEQFF
TRBJ2-1,NA,TRBV28,NA,TGTGCCAGCAGGATATGGGCGGGGCGAACTACGTACAATGAGCAGTTCTTC,CASRIWAGRTTYNEQFF
TRBJ2-1,NA,TRBV6-1,NA,TGTGCCAGCAGTGGTAACAGGGTTTTATCCTACAATGAGCAGTTCTTC,CASSGNRVLSYNEQFF
TRBJ1-5,NA,TRBV7-9,NA,TGTGCCAGCAGCTTAGGAGGGAGAACTCAGCCCCAGCATTTT,CASSLGGRTQPQHF
TRBJ2-5,TRBD1,TRBV11-2,NA,TGTGCCAGCAGCTTGGGACAGGCGTACCAAGAGACCCAGTACTTC,CASSLGQAYQETQYF
TRBJ1-6,NA,TRBV5-1,NA,TGCGCCAGCAGCCCCGGGCAGGGAAGTTCACCCCTCCACTTT,CASSPGQGSSPLHF
TRBJ2-7,TRBD1,TRBV4-1,NA,TGCGCCAGCAGCCAAAGAACCGGGACAGCTCCCTACGAGCAGTACTTC,CASSQRTGTAPYEQYF
TRBJ1-2,NA,TRBV3-1/TRBV3-2,NA,TGTGCCAGCAGCCATGAGGGCAGCGCCTATGGCTACACCTTC,CASSHEGSAYGYTF
TRBJ1-4,NA,TRBV30,NA,TGTGCCTGGAGTGTACTGGGGGGAAAACTGTTTTTT,CAWSVLGGKLFF
TRBJ1-2,TRBD1,TRBV5-5,once,TGTGCCAGCAGCCCGGGACAGGCGGGCTCTGGCTACACCTTC,CASSPGQAGSGYTF
TRBJ2-1,NA,TRBV7-3,NA,TGTGCCAGCAGCTTGGGACATCCCGGGAATGAGCAGTTCTTC,CASSLGHPGNEQFF
TRBJ2-2,TRBD1,TRBV24-1,once,TGTGCCACCAGTGCCGCAGGGGGCGATCCCGGGGAGCTGTTTTTT,CATSAAGGDPGELFF
TRBJ2-7,NA,TRBV19,NA,TGTGCCAGTAGTCGAGGGGGTGATTACGAGCAGTACTTC,CASSRGGDYEQYF
TRBJ2-1,NA,TRBV6-1,once,TGTGCCAGCAGTGGGTTGTGGGTCAGTCCCGTGAGGAATGAGCAGTTCTTC,CASSGLWVSPVRNEQFF
TRBJ1-1,NA,TRBV4-3,NA,TGCGCCAGCAGCCTTTTTCCGGGGACTCTCGTCCCGAACACTGAAGCTTTCTTT,CASSLFPGTLVPNTEAFF
TRBJ1-5,NA,TRBV19,NA,TGTGCCAGTAGTATATTCGGTCAGGTGCTTAGCAATCAGCCCCAGCATTTT,CASSIFGQVLSNQPQHF
TRBJ2-7,NA,TRBV18,NA,TGTGCCAGCTCACCAAATCAGGCAGGGTATGAGCAGTACTTC,CASSPNQAGYEQYF
TRBJ2-3,TRBD1,TRBV5-8,NA,TGTGCCAGCAGCGCGGACAGGGGGCACACAGATACGCAGTATTTT,CASSADRGHTDTQYF
TRBJ2-3,NA,TRBV20-1,NA,TGCAGTGCTAGTGCGTACACAGATACGCAGTATTTT,CSASAYTDTQYF
TRBJ1-5,NA,TRBV28,NA,TGTGCCAGCAGTTGGACTTTGGACGGCAATCAGCCCCAGCATTTT,CASSWTLDGNQPQHF
TRBJ1-2,TRBD1,TRBV6-5,NA,TGTGCCAATATCGGGACAGGTTCTAACTATGGCTACACCTTC,CANIGTGSNYGYTF
TRBJ1-2,NA,TRBV28,NA,TGTGCCAGCAGTTCAGGGTCCTCTGGCTACACCTTC,CASSSGSSGYTF
TRBJ2-7,TRBD1,TRBV11-3,NA,TGTGCCAGCAGCTTCGAACTCGCCGGGACAGAGACCTACGAGCAGTACTTC,CASSFELAGTETYEQYF
TRBJ2-7,TRBD1,TRBV5-1,NA,TGCGCCAGGCCGGGACAGGGGTTTTACGAGCAGTACTTC,CARPGQGFYEQYF
TRBJ2-1,NA,TRBV7-9,NA,TGTGCCAGCAGCCCCTCCAGGGTGGGCAATGAGCAGTTCTTC,CASSPSRVGNEQFF
TRBJ1-5,NA,TRBV6-5,NA,TGTGCCAGCAGTTACTCACCGGGGGATCAGCCCCAGCATTTT,CASSYSPGDQPQHF
TRBJ2-1,TRBD2,TRBV5-1,few,TGCGCCAGCAGCACAGGGACTAGCGGGGGTCTAAGCTCCTACAATGAGCAGTTCTTC,CASSTGTSGGLSSYNEQFF
TRBJ2-7,TRBD1,TRBV9,NA,TGTGCCAGCGCGACCGGGACAGGGGGCTCCGAGCAGTACTTC,CASATGTGGSEQYF
TRBJ2-1,TRBD2,TRBV2,NA,TGTGCCAGCAGTGTGATGACTAGCGGGGGGGATGAGCAGTTCTTC,CASSVMTSGGDEQFF
TRBJ1-4,TRBD1,TRBV5-4,NA,TGTGCCAGCAGCACAGGGGGCGTATCCGAAAAACTGTTTTTT,CASSTGGVSEKLFF
TRBJ2-1,NA,TRBV6-5,NA,TGTGCCAGCAGTTCCGTCTATGAGCAGTTCTTC,CASSSVYEQFF
TRBJ1-4,NA,TRBV27,few,TGTGCCAGCAGTTTGAGAGGGTTGGTAACTAATGAAAAACTGTTTTTT,CASSLRGLVTNEKLFF
TRBJ2-7,TRBD2,TRBV6-7,once,TGTGCCAGCAGTTACCAGCGGGAGCCCTACGAGCAGTACTTC,CASSYQREPYEQYF
TRBJ2-3,NA,TRBV12-5,NA,TGTGCTAGTGGCGACGAGGGAGCACCCACAGATACGCAGTATTTT,CASGDEGAPTDTQYF
TRBJ2-3,NA,TRBV29-1,NA,TGCAGCGTTAACAAGAACACAGATACGCAGTATTTT,CSVNKNTDTQYF
TRBJ2-1,TRBD2,TRBV7-9,once,TGTGCCAGCAGCCCTGGGGGGGACCATGAGCAGTTCTTC,CASSPGGDHEQFF
TRBJ1-3,TRBD1,TRBV10-3,NA,TGTGCCATCACCCAAATAGCAGGGGGCCTCTCTGGAAACACCATATATTTT,CAITQIAGGLSGNTIYF
TRBJ1-2,NA,TRBV3-1/TRBV3-2,NA,TGTGCCAGCAGCCAAGCTTCTAACTATGGCTACACCTTC,CASSQASNYGYTF
TRBJ2-5,TRBD1,TRBV7-2,NA,TGTGCCAGCAGCCCCCCAGACAGGGTCGTGGAGACCCAGTACTTC,CASSPPDRVVETQYF
TRBJ2-4,TRBD1,TRBV6-2/TRBV6-3,NA,TGTGCCAGCAGCCCCGACAGGGTTAAAAACATTCAGTACTTC,CASSPDRVKNIQYF
TRBJ1-6,NA,TRBV18,once,TGTGCCAGCTCACCGGAGATAGGGGTGTCACCCCTCCACTTT,CASSPEIGVSPLHF
TRBJ2-7,TRBD2,TRBV9,NA,TGTGCCAGCAGCGGCTCTAGCGGGGCACAGCAGTACTTC,CASSGSSGAQQYF
TRBJ1-6,NA,TRBV2,NA,TGTGCCAGCAGTACGAGCCTGTATAATTCACCCCTCCACTTT,CASSTSLYNSPLHF
TRBJ2-7,TRBD1,TRBV6-5,NA,TGTGCCAGCAGAACCGGGACAGGGAAATCCTACGAGCAGTACTTC,CASRTGTGKSYEQYF
TRBJ2-7,NA,TRBV5-4,NA,TGTGCCAGCAGCCCCGGATCCCGAGACAGCTCCTACGAGCAGTACTTC,CASSPGSRDSSYEQYF
TRBJ1-4,NA,TRBV2,NA,TGTGCCAGCAGTTTAGGACAGCCTAATGAAAAACTGTTTTTT,CASSLGQPNEKLFF
TRBJ1-3,NA,TRBV28,NA,TGTGCCAGCAATCTACAGGGCCTCTCTGGAAACACCATATATTTT,CASNLQGLSGNTIYF
TRBJ1-4,TRBD1,TRBV7-6,NA,TGTGCCAGCAGCTTAGGGGGAGGACAGGTTGCAACTAATGAAAAACTGTTTTTT,CASSLGGGQVATNEKLFF
TRBJ2-1,TRBD2,TRBV2,NA,TGTGCCACCCGGACTAGCGGGGACTCCTACAATGAGCAGTTCTTC,CATRTSGDSYNEQFF
TRBJ2-6,TRBD1,TRBV18,NA,TGTGCCAGCTCACCCCTGACAGGGGGTGCGTTTAGCTCTGGGGCCAACGTCCTGACTTTC,CASSPLTGGAFSSGANVLTF